The T cell receptor (beta chain) under discussion was sequenced for a study of T cells after yellow fever vaccination. The V end was cut by 2 bases, the J end by 2 bases, with 9 bases between. The CDR3 runs to 15 residues. Germline V gene data show CDR1 as MNHEY and CDR2 as SMNVEV (reference sequence). TCRdb recomputed calls from the 5' RACE reads with MiXCR, one row per CDR3 protein. The sample lists roughly 340,000 distinct CDR3 sequences, about 4% occurring once. This clonotype has ten or more counts. Sequencing was performed on PBMCs, taken 5 days after the yellow fever booster vaccination. The sequence came from a man aged 18 to 35 who received the YFV17D yellow fever vaccine. The rearrangement links TRBV27 to TRBJ2-2; D possibly corresponds to TRBD1 (5 bases). Written as DNA, the CDR3 is TGTGCCAGCAGTTTAAAAGGACACAACACCGGGGAGCTGTTTTTT. As protein: CASSLKGHNTGELFF.